What follows are 20 T cell receptor beta chains derived from one specimen sequenced in a study of Ad26.COV2.S vaccination and SARS-CoV-2 variants. Libraries were prepared by immunoSEQ multiplex PCR; TCRdb keeps only in-frame clonotypes and omits some of them. This sample has roughly 270,000 clones, with approximately 89% found just once. The treatment was: some 20 received Ad26.COV2.S at low or high dose, single or two shots; a few received placebo; per-sample allocation not given. Specimen acquisition occurred on day 63 following the initial vaccine or placebo injection. Sequencing used peripheral blood, obtained in a trial of Ad26.COV2.S vaccine versus placebo. The receptors were gathered from a person aged 18-65 years who received the Ad26.COV2.S COVID-19 vaccine or a placebo.

V usage is TRBV3-1 (or the pseudogene TRBV3-2) and J usage is TRBJ1-3, with a tentative D call TRBD1 (5 bases). The V end lost 4 bases, the J end lost 0 bases, and 7 bases lay between the germline ends. Germline-derived CDR1 and CDR2 are LGHDT and YNNKEL (reference sequence). The CDR3 has 14 amino acids. CDR3 DNA: TGTGCCAGCAGCCCGACAGTCTCTGGAAACACCATATATTTT. Its protein product is CASSPTVSGNTIYF.

This chain uses TRBV19 with TRBJ1-3; D is ambiguous. CDR1 is LNHDA, CDR2 SQIVND, per germline (reference sequence). The germline V and J ends were trimmed by 5 bases and 3 bases, with 2 bases remaining between them. The CDR3 loop spans 11 amino acids. CDR3 sequence: CASSFGNTIYF. The CDR3 DNA reads as TGTGCCAGTAGTTTTGGAAACACCATATATTTT.

This chain connects TRBV7-9 to TRBJ2-1, with TRBD2 matching 8 bases. This CDR3 region has 12 residues. The V segment lost 5 bases and the J segment 9 bases; nucleotides outside the gene matches: 3. Germline CDR1 and CDR2: SEHNR and FQNEAQ (reference sequence). The CDR3: CASSRAGAEQFF. CDR3 DNA: TGTGCCAGCAGCCGAGCGGGGGCTGAGCAGTTCTTC. Full variable domain (remainder filled in from reference TRBV7-9 and TRBJ2-1): DTGVSQNPRHKITKRGQNVTFRCDPISEHNRLYWYRQTLGQGPEFLTYFQNEAQLEKSRLLSDRFSAERPKGSFSTLEIQRTEQGDSAMYLCASSRAGAEQFFGPGTRLTVL.

This chain joins TRBV6-6 and TRBJ1-1; D is unresolved. CDR3 length: 12 amino acids. Trimming stripped 7 bases from V and 3 bases from J, with 9 bases between. The germline gives CDR1 MNHNY, CDR2 SVGAGI (reference sequence). The CDR3 reads CASTRPDTEAFF. Written as DNA, the CDR3 is TGTGCCAGCACCAGACCTGACACTGAAGCTTTCTTT.

The rearrangement joins TRBV13 to TRBJ2-1, with 9 bases that match TRBD2. Trimming at V came to 7 bases and at J to 1 base, leaving 8 bases not matched to a gene. This CDR3 contains 16 residues. Germline CDR1 reads PRHDT; CDR2 reads FYEKMQ (reference sequence). The CDR3 DNA reads as TGTGCCAGCACTCTGCGGGGGGGCCAGTCCTACAATGAGCAGTTCTTC. This translates into CASTLRGGQSYNEQFF.

The CDR3, as DNA: TGTGCCACCAGCAGTAGGGTAGGCGGGGTCGGCACAGATACGCAGTATTTT. Its protein is CATSSRVGGVGTDTQYF. V usage is TRBV15 and J usage is TRBJ2-3; a possible D gene is TRBD2 (6 bases). The V gene's germline CDR1 is LNHNV and CDR2 YYDKDF (reference sequence). Between the trimmed V and J ends, which lost 3 bases and 1 base, there was a span of 17 bases. This CDR3 region has 17 residues.

The rearrangement joins TRBV4-3 to TRBJ2-2, with 7 bases lining up with TRBD1. CDR1 is LGHNA, CDR2 YSLEER, per germline. The CDR3 covers 14 residues. V gave up 2 bases and J gave up 7 bases; unmatched junction bases: 4. CDR3 protein: CASSQRGLDGELFF. In nucleotides, the CDR3 is TGCGCCAGCAGCCAAAGGGGGCTGGACGGGGAGCTGTTTTTT.

The chain recombines TRBV5-5 with TRBJ2-1, with 8 bases that match TRBD2. The V gene's germline CDR1 is SGHKS and CDR2 YYEKEE (reference sequence). V was pared by 4 bases and J by 6 bases, with 9 bases of the junction left unmatched. The CDR3 runs 15 residues. The CDR3, as DNA: TGTGCCAGCAGCCCCGCTGGCGGGGGGTCCAATGAGCAGTTCTTC. Protein sequence: CASSPAGGGSNEQFF.

J is TRBJ1-2 and V is TRBV6-2 or TRBV6-3; TRBD1 agrees at 11 bases. Trimming at V came to 5 bases and at J to 3 bases, leaving 5 bases not matched to a gene. Germline CDR1 reads MNHEY; CDR2 reads SVGEGT. This CDR3 region has 15 residues. The CDR3 DNA reads TGTGCCAGCAGTGGACCGGGACAGGGGGACTATGGCTACACCTTC. This codes for CASSGPGQGDYGYTF.

The chain employs TRBV18 and TRBJ2-4; 7 nucleotides align to TRBD1. The CDR3 is 15 residues long. Germline trimming cut 6 bases from V and 3 bases from J; bases unmatched to any gene: 8. Germline V lookup: CDR1 KGHSH, CDR2 LQKENI. Here the CDR3 DNA reads TGTGCCAGCTCTGACGGGACAGTTAACAAAAACATTCAGTACTTC. It is translated as CASSDGTVNKNIQYF.

The rearrangement joins TRBV11-2 to TRBJ1-4, with a tentative D call TRBD1 (5 bases). Trimming cost V 6 bases and J 0 bases, with 17 bases left between them. The germline V gene encodes CDR1 SGHAT and CDR2 FQNNGV. The CDR3 consists of 17 residues. The DNA for the CDR3 is TGTGCCAGCAGGGGACCGCTGACTGATCCAACTAATGAAAAACTGTTTTTT. Its protein product is CASRGPLTDPTNEKLFF.

The chain uses TRBV9 and TRBJ1-1; tentatively, D is TRBD1 (6 bases). The germline V gene encodes CDR1 SGDLS and CDR2 YYNGEE. CDR3 size: 15 residues. Trimming cost V 0 bases and J 0 bases, with 9 bases left between them. CDR3 bases: TGTGCCAGCAGCGTAGGTCAGGGGATGAACACTGAAGCTTTCTTT. Translating gives CASSVGQGMNTEAFF.

The V and J genes are TRBV7-6 and TRBJ2-3; weak D call: TRBD2 (5 bases). Germline values: CDR1 SGHVS, CDR2 FNYEAQ. V lost 5 bases, J lost 9 bases, and 15 bases lay in between. This CDR3 is 13 amino acids long. CDR3 sequence: CASSPDRERTQYF. For the CDR3, the DNA is TGTGCCAGCAGCCCAGATCGGGAAAGAACGCAGTATTTT. The entire variable domain, with the rest obtained from reference TRBV7-6 and TRBJ2-3, is as follows: GAGVSQSPRYKVTKRGQDVALRCDPISGHVSLYWYRQALGQGPEFLTYFNYEAQQDKSGLPNDRFSAERPEGSISTLTIQRTEQRDSAMYRCASSPDRERTQYFGPGTRLTVL.

This clone was counted a single time. The gene calls are TRBV6-1 and TRBJ1-4; a possible D gene is TRBD1 (5 bases). Germline-derived CDR1 and CDR2 are MNHNS and SASEGT. The V end lost 3 bases, the J end lost 6 bases, and 11 bases lay between the germline ends. The CDR3 runs to 14 residues. The CDR3 reads CASSESGKDEKLFF. As DNA, the CDR3 is TGTGCCAGCAGTGAGTCAGGGAAGGATGAAAAACTGTTTTTT.

The chain employs TRBV9 and TRBJ2-1, with D unclear. V was clipped by 1 base and J by 9 bases, with 20 bases between them. The CDR3 length is 16 residues. The V gene's germline CDR1 is SGDLS and CDR2 YYNGEE. CDR3 in DNA: TGTGCCAGCAGCGTATTCCTTCTACAATTTACTGGTGAGCAGTTCTTC. Translated: CASSVFLLQFTGEQFF.

With regard to this clone: The same CDR3 also results from other DNA sequences found in this sample. The CDR3 DNA reads as TGCGCCAGCAGCCTGGGTCTCGAGCCTAATGAAGCTTTCTTT. It encodes CASSLGLEPNEAFF. The V call is TRBV5-1, the J call TRBJ1-1; D ambiguous. V shed 4 bases and J shed 7 bases, with 17 bases lying between them. CDR3 length: 14 residues. In germline, CDR1 is SGHRS, CDR2 YFSETQ.

CDR3 coding DNA: TGTGCCAGCAGCTTTGACAGGGGGCTAGGTGGCTACACCTTC. It codes for CASSFDRGLGGYTF. The chain is built from TRBV5-4 and TRBJ1-2; 10 bases agree with TRBD1. The CDR3 runs to 14 residues. Germline V gene lookup returns CDR1 SGHNT and CDR2 YYREEE (reference sequence). The junction had 5 bases not matched to a gene; V was cut back by 2 bases and J by 7 bases.

The J gene is TRBJ1-4, the V gene TRBV5-1; the D gene is possibly TRBD1 (6 bases). Between the trimmed V and J ends, which lost 4 bases and 8 bases, there was a span of 15 bases. The CDR3 loop spans 14 amino acids. CDR1 and CDR2 from the germline V gene are SGHRS and YFSETQ. Here the CDR3 reads CASSMKTGIEKLFF. CDR3 bases: TGCGCCAGCAGCATGAAAACAGGGATCGAAAAACTGTTTTTT. Filled out from reference TRBV5-1 and TRBJ1-4, the complete variable domain reads KAGVTQTPRYLIKTRGQQVTLSCSPISGHRSVSWYQQTPGQGLQFLFEYFSETQRNKGNFPGRFSGRQFSNSRSEMNVSTLELGDSALYLCASSMKTGIEKLFFGSGTQLSVL.

The chain joins TRBV30 to TRBJ1-3; D uncertain. V was cut by 2 bases and J by 4 bases, with 12 bases left in between. The CDR3 has 14 amino acids. Germline V gene data show CDR1 as GTSNPN and CDR2 as SVGIG (reference sequence). The CDR3 loop is CAWSPGKLGNTIYF. CDR3 in DNA: TGTGCCTGGAGTCCGGGGAAGCTCGGAAACACCATATATTTT.

The rearrangement joins TRBV6-2 or TRBV6-3 to TRBJ1-2, with TRBD1 matching 8 bases. Germline V gene lookup returns CDR1 MNHEY and CDR2 SVGEGT. The CDR3 contains 15 residues. Germline trimming cut 5 bases from V and 8 bases from J; bases unmatched to any gene: 13. The DNA for the CDR3 is TGTGCCAGCAGTCTCGGACAGGGAATGTTGAGCGGCTACACCTTC. Protein: CASSLGQGMLSGYTF.